This T cell receptor (beta chain) was obtained from a study of T cell repertoires in cytomegalovirus infection (dated by TCRdb to between 2018 and 2021). In the study overall: Alongside well-studied HLA-B-restricted epitopes, the peptide stimulations were aimed at recently identified HLA-C-restricted CMV epitopes, whose presentation resists viral immunomodulation. Donor HLA type was relevant to the analysis, as public TCR beta signatures indicated carriage of CMV infection together with the matching HLA type.

The CDR3 goes from the cysteine to the phenylalanine over 14 residues. Of the read, only the CDR3 DNA is kept; its 42 bases are in frame from base 1. In the germline V gene, CDR1 corresponds to MGHRA and CDR2 to YSYEKL. A distance of 11 bases separates the germline ends of V and J, which lose 4 bases and 4 bases respectively. The sample's treatment or condition label, in plain terms: in vitro stimulation with specific CMV peptide epitopes to enrich CMV-specific T cells. This clonotype occurred many times. The target of this receptor is not known. No base quality information exists; no much larger clone differs at one position. The reads were generated on an Illumina HiSeq 1500. The public reads were quality trimmed at Q25 with fastp and then assembled into clones with MiXCR by TCRdb, keeping productive beta chains. Every entry covers one CDR3 protein and lists the most common genes and DNA from its rows. This sample comprises 450,000 to 600,000 distinct CDR3 sequences, approximately 42% of them detected only once. About 41% of the sample is held by the ten biggest clonotypes.

Here is what the overall study found, with its caveats: In both this cohort and an independent cohort of 350 or so donors, the cumulative frequency of public TCR beta family members distinguished carriers of CMV infection plus the relevant HLA type. The ex vivo response was dominated by HLA-C-restricted CMV-specific TCR beta clonotypes, and the single most frequent clonotype in two of eight donors was supplied by these HLA-C-restricted clonotypes.

This receptor was obtained from a human donor in good health (CMV status not recorded). Some clones in this sample may be carry-over from other donors' samples. Rearrangement joined TRBV4-1 to TRBJ1-5; a tentative D match to TRBD1 spans 5 bases. Sequenced material: cultured PBMCs, taken from culture after CMV antigen stimulation. CDR3 sequence: CASSRLGTNQPQHF. Here is the DNA: TGCGCCAGCAGCCGATTGGGGACTAATCAGCCCCAGCATTTT.